This T cell receptor (beta chain) was identified during a study of CDR3 diversity in severe acne. This clonotype was recorded many times. Trimming took off 0 bases at V and 9 bases at J, with 2 bases between the two ends. The germline V gene has CDR1 LNHNV and CDR2 YYDKDF (reference sequence). This CDR3 is built from 10 residues. TCRdb reprocessed the PCR reads via MiXCR and lists one record per CDR3 protein. The sample holds some 84,000 distinct CDR3 sequences, 45% to 60% seen once. This TCR came from a male donor in good health, without acne. The specimen was blood. J is TRBJ2-5 and V is TRBV15, with no clear D. CDR3 DNA sequence: TGTGCCACCAGCAGAGACCCCCAGTACTTC. This encodes CATSRDPQYF.